Following are 3 T cell receptor beta chains from one sample sequenced in a study of T cell responses to AZD1222 COVID-19 vaccine (dated by TCRdb to the early 2020s). Receptors were amplified or captured by the immunoSEQ multiplex PCR assay. What TCRdb holds here is the immuneACCESS table cut down to in-frame rearrangements. Part of the clones is not present; checked against another copy, under half of the missing clones reflect an unresolved V gene, and the others are unexplained. This sample comprises about 120,000 clones, more than 75% of them detected only once. The leading ten clones occupy less than 4.5% of the sample. The time point label here, explained by the study, means: baseline before first vaccination. The source material was peripheral blood, sampled on day 0 of AZD1222 vaccination. The receptor source for this set is an adult in good health.

The J gene is TRBJ1-4, the V gene TRBV7-2; unclear D gene. Germline V CDR1 and CDR2: SGHTA, FQGNSA. Trimming removed 0 bases from V and 0 bases from J, with 8 bases in between. This CDR3 has 16 amino acids. CDR3: CASSLAPQTTNEKLFF. The CDR3 DNA follows: TGTGCCAGCAGCTTAGCGCCACAGACAACTAATGAAAAACTGTTTTTT.

The chain joins TRBV11-2 to TRBJ1-1; the D is unclear. Germline loops: CDR1 SGHAT, CDR2 FQNNGV. Trimming removed 0 bases from V and 3 bases from J, with 14 bases in between. The CDR3 length is 16 residues. CDR3 sequence: CASSLDRRSLDTEAFF. The DNA for the CDR3 is TGTGCCAGCAGCTTAGATCGTAGGTCTCTAGACACTGAAGCTTTCTTT. The complete variable domain, with remaining parts taken from reference TRBV11-2 and TRBJ1-1, reads EAGVAQSPRYKIIEKRQSVAFWCNPISGHATLYWYQQILGQGPKLLIQFQNNGVVDDSQLPKDRFSAERLKGVDSTLKIQPAKLEDSAVYLCASSLDRRSLDTEAFFGQGTRLTVV.

The CDR3 here is CASSLAGLLNTIYF. CDR3 DNA: TGTGCCAGCAGCTTAGCGGGACTCCTAAACACCATATATTTT. This sequence joins TRBV5-4 and TRBJ1-3, with D possibly TRBD1 on 5 matching bases. Between the trimmed V and J ends, which lost 2 bases and 6 bases, there was a span of 12 bases. The germline V gene has CDR1 SGHNT and CDR2 YYREEE (reference sequence). This CDR3 contains 14 residues.